Below, one TCR beta chain is given with its context. Its matching antigen is unknown. The sample is drawn from a study of post-analysis software for immune sequencing data. On the study more broadly: Included courses were relapsing-remitting and secondary progressive multiple sclerosis; progressive-relapsing multiple sclerosis was also included. Study results and limitations: TRBV5-6, TRBV5-1 and TRBV20-1 were among five TRBV segments more frequent in patients than controls.

V shed 2 bases and J shed 9 bases, with 16 bases lying between them. From germline, CDR1 is SGHRS and CDR2 YFSETQ. This CDR3 spans 14 amino acids. Presence of unique molecular identifiers characterized the TCR beta cDNA libraries. T cells numbering 1 to 10 million yielded 450,000 to 600,000 cDNA molecules. TCRdb passed the PCR reads through MiXCR, listing each CDR3 protein once. The sample contains hundreds of thousands of distinct CDR3 sequences, 55% to 70% of which appear only once. The receptor was derived from a girl aged 2-10 years with multiple sclerosis. The sequenced sample consisted of blood. This sequence joins TRBV5-1 and TRBJ2-3; D perhaps matches TRBD2 (5 bases). The CDR3 DNA reads as TGCGCCAGCAGCTTTTCAGAGGGCGCAAGGACGCAGTATTTT. Protein sequence: CASSFSEGARTQYF.